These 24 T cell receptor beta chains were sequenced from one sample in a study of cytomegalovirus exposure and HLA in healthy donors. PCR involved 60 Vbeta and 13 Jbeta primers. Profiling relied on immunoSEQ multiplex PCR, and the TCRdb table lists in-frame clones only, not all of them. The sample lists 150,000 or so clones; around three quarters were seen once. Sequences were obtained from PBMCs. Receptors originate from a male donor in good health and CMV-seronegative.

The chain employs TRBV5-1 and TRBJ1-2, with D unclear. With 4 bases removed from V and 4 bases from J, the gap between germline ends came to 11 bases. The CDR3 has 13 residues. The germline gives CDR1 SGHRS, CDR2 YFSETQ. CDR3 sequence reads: CASSLITPYGYTF. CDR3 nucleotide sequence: TGCGCCAGCAGCCTTATTACACCCTATGGCTACACCTTC.

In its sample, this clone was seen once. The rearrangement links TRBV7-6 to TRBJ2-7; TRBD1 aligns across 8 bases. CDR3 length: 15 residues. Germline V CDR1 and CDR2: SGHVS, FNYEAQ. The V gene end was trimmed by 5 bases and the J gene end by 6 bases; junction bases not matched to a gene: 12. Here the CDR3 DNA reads TGTGCCAGCAGCCCGAGTTCGGGACAGGTGAGCGAGCAGTACTTC. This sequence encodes CASSPSSGQVSEQYF.

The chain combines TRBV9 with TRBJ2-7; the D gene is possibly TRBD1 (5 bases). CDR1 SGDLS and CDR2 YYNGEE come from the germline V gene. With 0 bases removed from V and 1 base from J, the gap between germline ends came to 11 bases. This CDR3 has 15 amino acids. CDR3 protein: CASSVEQGGSYEQYF. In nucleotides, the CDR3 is TGTGCCAGCAGCGTAGAGCAGGGCGGTTCCTACGAGCAGTACTTC.

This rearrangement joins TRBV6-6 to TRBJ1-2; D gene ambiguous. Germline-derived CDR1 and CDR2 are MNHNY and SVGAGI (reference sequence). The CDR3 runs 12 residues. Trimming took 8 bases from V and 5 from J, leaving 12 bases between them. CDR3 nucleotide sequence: TGTGCCAGCTCCCCGGGATTTTATGGCTACACCTTC. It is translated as CASSPGFYGYTF.

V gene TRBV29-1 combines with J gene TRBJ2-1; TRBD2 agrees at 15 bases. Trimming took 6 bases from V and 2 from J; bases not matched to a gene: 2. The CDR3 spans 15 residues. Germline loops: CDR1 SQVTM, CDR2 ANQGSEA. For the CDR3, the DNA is TGCAGCGTAGGACTAGCGGGGGGGCCCTACAATGAGCAGTTCTTC. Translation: CSVGLAGGPYNEQFF.

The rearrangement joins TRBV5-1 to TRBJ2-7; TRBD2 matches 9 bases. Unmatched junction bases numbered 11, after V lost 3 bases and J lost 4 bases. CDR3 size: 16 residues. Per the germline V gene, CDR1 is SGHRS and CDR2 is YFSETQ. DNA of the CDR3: TGCGCCAGCAGCTCCCTTGGTGCGGGGGGGCCGTACGAGCAGTACTTC. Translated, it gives CASSSLGAGGPYEQYF. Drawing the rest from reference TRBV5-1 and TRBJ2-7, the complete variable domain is KAGVTQTPRYLIKTRGQQVTLSCSPISGHRSVSWYQQTPGQGLQFLFEYFSETQRNKGNFPGRFSGRQFSNSRSEMNVSTLELGDSALYLCASSSLGAGGPYEQYFGPGTRLTVT.

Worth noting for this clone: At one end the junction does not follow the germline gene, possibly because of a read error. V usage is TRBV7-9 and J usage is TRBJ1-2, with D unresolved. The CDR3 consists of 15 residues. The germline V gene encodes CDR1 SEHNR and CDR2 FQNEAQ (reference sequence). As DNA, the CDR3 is TGTTCCAGCAGCTTCGACCCCGTTACTAGCTATGGCTACACCTTC. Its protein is CSSSFDPVTSYGYTF.

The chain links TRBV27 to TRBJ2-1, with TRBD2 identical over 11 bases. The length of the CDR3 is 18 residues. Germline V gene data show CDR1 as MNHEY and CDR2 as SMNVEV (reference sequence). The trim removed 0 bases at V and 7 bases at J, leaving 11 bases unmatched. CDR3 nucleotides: TGTGCCAGCAGTTTATCGCCGGTAACTAGCGGGAGTGGTAATGAGCAGTTCTTC. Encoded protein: CASSLSPVTSGSGNEQFF.

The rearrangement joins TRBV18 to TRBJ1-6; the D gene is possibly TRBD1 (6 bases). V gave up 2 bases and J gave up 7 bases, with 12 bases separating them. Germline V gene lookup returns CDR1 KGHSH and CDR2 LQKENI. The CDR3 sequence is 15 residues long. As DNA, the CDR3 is TGTGCCAGCTCACCAAGCCAGGGGAGCAATTCACCCCTCCACTTT. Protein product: CASSPSQGSNSPLHF. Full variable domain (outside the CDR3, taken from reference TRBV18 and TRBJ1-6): NAGVMQNPRHLVRRRGQEARLRCSPMKGHSHVYWYRQLPEEGLKFMVYLQKENIIDESGMPKERFSAEFPKEGPSILRIQQVVRGDSAAYFCASSPSQGSNSPLHFGNGTRLTVT.

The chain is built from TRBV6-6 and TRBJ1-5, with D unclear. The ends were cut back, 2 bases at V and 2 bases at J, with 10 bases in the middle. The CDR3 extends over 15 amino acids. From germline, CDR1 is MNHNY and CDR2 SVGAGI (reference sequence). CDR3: CASSYRGVGNQPQHF. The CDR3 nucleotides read TGTGCCAGCAGTTACCGGGGAGTCGGCAATCAGCCCCAGCATTTT.

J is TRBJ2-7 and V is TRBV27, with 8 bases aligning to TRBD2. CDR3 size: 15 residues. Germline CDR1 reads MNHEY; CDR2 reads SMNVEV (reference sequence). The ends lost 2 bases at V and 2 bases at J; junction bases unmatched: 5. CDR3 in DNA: TGTGCCAGCAGTTTACTAGCGGGCGGTGCCTACGAGCAGTACTTC. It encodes CASSLLAGGAYEQYF.

The CDR3 loop reads CASSQDAIPNYGYTF. CDR3 DNA: TGCGCCAGCAGCCAAGATGCGATCCCAAACTATGGCTACACCTTC. V and J are TRBV4-3 and TRBJ1-2; D call uncertain. Germline loops: CDR1 LGHNA, CDR2 YSLEER. V dropped 0 bases and J dropped 2 bases, with 10 bases sitting between them. CDR3 length equals 15 residues.

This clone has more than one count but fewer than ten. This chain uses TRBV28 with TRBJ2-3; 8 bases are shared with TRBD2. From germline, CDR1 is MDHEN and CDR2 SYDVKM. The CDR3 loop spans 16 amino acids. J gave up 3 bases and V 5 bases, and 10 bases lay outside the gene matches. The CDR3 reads CASSTAGTRGTDTQYF. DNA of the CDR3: TGTGCCAGCAGTACTGCCGGGACTAGGGGGACAGATACGCAGTATTTT.

CDR3 region: CASSLQVSSTDTQYF. In DNA form, the CDR3 reads TGCGCCAGCAGCCTACAGGTCTCTAGCACAGATACGCAGTATTTT. The gene calls are TRBV5-1 and TRBJ2-3; D is possibly TRBD1 (5 bases). Germline CDR1 and CDR2: SGHRS and YFSETQ. Trimming removed 4 bases from V and 0 bases from J, with 12 bases in between. CDR3 length equals 15 residues.

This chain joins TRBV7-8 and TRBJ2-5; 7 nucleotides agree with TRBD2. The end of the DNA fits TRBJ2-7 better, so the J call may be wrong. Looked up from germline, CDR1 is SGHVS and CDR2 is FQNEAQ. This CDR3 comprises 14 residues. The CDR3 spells CASTPGRFTYEQYF. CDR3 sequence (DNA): TGTGCCAGCACCCCCGGGAGGTTTACCTACGAGCAGTACTTC.

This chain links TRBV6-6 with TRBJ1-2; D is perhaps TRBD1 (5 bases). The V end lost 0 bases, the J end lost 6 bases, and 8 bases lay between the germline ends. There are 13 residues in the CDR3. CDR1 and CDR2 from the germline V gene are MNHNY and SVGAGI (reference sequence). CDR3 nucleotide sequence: TGTGCCAGCAGTTACTCAGGGGTCGATGGCTACACCTTC. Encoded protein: CASSYSGVDGYTF.

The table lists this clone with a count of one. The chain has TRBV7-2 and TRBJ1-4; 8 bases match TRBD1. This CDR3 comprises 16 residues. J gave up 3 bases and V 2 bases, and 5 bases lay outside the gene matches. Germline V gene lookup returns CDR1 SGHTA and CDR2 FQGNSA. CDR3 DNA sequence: TGTGCCAGCAGCTTACAGGGGGCTGTGGCTAATGAAAAACTGTTTTTT. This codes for CASSLQGAVANEKLFF.

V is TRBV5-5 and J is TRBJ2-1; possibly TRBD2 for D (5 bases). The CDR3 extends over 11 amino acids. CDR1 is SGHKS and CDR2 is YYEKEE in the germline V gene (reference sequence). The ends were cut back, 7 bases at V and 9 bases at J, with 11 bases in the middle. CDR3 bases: TGTGCCAGCTACTCTGGAGGTGAGCAGTTCTTC. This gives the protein CASYSGGEQFF.

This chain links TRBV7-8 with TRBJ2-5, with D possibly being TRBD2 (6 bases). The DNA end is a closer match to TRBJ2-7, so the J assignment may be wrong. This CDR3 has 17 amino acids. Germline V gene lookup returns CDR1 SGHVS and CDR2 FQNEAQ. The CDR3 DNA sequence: TGTGCCAGCAGCCCATCTATGTTCCAGGGAGGTTCCTACGAGCAGTACTTC. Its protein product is CASSPSMFQGGSYEQYF.

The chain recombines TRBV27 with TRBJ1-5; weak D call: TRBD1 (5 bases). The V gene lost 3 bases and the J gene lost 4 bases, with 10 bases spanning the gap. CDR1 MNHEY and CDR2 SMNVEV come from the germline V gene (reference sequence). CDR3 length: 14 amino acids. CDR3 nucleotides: TGTGCCAGCAGTTTGGGGCAGGGTAATCAGCCCCAGCATTTT. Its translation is CASSLGQGNQPQHF.

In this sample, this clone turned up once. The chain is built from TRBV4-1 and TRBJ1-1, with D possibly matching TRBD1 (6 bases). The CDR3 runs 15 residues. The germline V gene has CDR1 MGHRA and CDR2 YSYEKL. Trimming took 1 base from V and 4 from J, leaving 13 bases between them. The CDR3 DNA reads TGCGCCAGCAGCCAAGCAACAGGGTTGGTCACTGAAGCTTTCTTT. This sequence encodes CASSQATGLVTEAFF.

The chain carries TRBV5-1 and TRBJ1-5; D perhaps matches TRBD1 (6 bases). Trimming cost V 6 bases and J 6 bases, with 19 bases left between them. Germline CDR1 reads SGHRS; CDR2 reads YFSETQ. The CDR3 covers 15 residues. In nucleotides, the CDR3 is TGCGCCAGCACTTTAAACAGGGAATGTTGTCAGCCCCAGCATTTT. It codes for CASTLNRECCQPQHF.

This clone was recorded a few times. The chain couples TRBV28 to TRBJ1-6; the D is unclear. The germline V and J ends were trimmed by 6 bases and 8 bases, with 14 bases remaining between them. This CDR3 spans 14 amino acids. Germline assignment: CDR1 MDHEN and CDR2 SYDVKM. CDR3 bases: TGTGCCAGCAGGACCGGGTCGTCCTATTCACCCCTCCACTTT. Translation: CASRTGSSYSPLHF. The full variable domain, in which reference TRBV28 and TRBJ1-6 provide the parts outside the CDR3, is DVKVTQSSRYLVKRTGEKVFLECVQDMDHENMFWYRQDPGLGLRLIYFSYDVKMKEKGDIPEGYSVSREKKERFSLILESASTNQTSMYLCASRTGSSYSPLHFGNGTRLTVT.

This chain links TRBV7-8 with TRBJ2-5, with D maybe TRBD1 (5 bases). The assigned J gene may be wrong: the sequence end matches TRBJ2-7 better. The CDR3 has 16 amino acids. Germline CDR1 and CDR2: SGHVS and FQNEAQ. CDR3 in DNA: TGTGCCAGCAGCTCTACTGACAGCCGGGTTTCCTACGAGCAGTACTTC. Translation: CASSSTDSRVSYEQYF.